The 31 T cell receptor beta chains below all came from one sample that was sequenced in a study of T cell changes during pregnancy in multiple sclerosis. Clones were sequenced by immunoSEQ multiplex PCR, and TCRdb holds only the in-frame ones, with some missing. The table lists more than 35,000 clones, over 75% of them singletons. The input for sequencing was CD8+ T cells from peripheral blood mononuclear cells, taken in the third trimester of pregnancy. These receptors were obtained from a female donor with multiple sclerosis, enrolled in a pregnancy study.

The rearrangement links TRBV6-5 to TRBJ1-5; D not certain. V lost 6 bases to trimming and J lost 2 bases, with 8 bases between them. The CDR3 contains 13 residues. Germline V gives CDR1 MNHEY, CDR2 SVGAGI. The CDR3 region is CASSRSGNQPQHF. The CDR3 bases are TGTGCCAGCAGCCGGAGCGGCAATCAGCCCCAGCATTTT.

The V call is TRBV6-1, the J call TRBJ2-5, with TRBD1 as a possible D gene (6 bases). Germline V gene sequence: CDR1 MNHNS, CDR2 SASEGT. This CDR3 has 15 amino acids. Trimming removed 6 bases from V and 1 base from J, with 15 bases in between. CDR3 sequence (DNA): TGTGCCAGCAGAATTAGCCAGGGGATCCAAGAGACCCAGTACTTC. Translated: CASRISQGIQETQYF.

V gene TRBV7-9 combines with J gene TRBJ1-2; D perhaps matches TRBD1 (6 bases). CDR1 is SEHNR, CDR2 FQNEAQ, per germline (reference sequence). The CDR3 sequence is 13 residues long. The V and J ends lost 2 bases and 3 bases respectively, with 7 bases between them. CDR3 DNA sequence: TGTGCCAGCAGCTTACAGGGGTACTATGGCTACACCTTC. This translates into CASSLQGYYGYTF.

This clone has a handful of counts. This sequence joins TRBV2 and TRBJ1-2; no reliable D call. The CDR3 covers 13 residues. Germline-derived CDR1 and CDR2 are SNHLY and FYNNEI. Trimming left V 8 bases short and J 4 bases short, with 14 bases between. In nucleotides, the CDR3 is TGTGCCAGCCGACAAGTCCGGGGCTATGGCTACACCTTC. Residues: CASRQVRGYGYTF.

The chain employs TRBV27 and TRBJ1-4, with D tentatively TRBD1 (6 bases). The CDR3 is 15 residues long. Germline assignment: CDR1 MNHEY and CDR2 SMNVEV (reference sequence). The V end was cut by 3 bases, the J end by 4 bases, with 12 bases between. CDR3 protein: CASSFNPGDNEKLFF. CDR3 sequence (DNA): TGTGCCAGCAGTTTTAATCCAGGGGATAATGAAAAACTGTTTTTT.

The rearrangement links TRBV4-3 to TRBJ1-1; D is possibly TRBD1 (6 bases). Per germline, CDR1 LGHNA and CDR2 YSLEER. The V and J ends lost 0 bases and 6 bases respectively, with 17 bases between them. The CDR3 runs 16 residues. The CDR3 is CASSQDGTPSASEAFF. CDR3 DNA: TGCGCCAGCAGCCAAGATGGGACACCTTCTGCGTCTGAAGCTTTCTTT.

This clone has just one count. The chain links TRBV5-5 to TRBJ2-1; 7 bases map to TRBD2. The CDR3 sequence is 15 residues long. Trimming cost V 4 bases and J 2 bases; bases outside gene matches: 6. Germline V lookup: CDR1 SGHKS, CDR2 YYEKEE (reference sequence). The CDR3 spells CASSISGLAYNEQFF. CDR3 nucleotide sequence: TGTGCCAGCAGCATTAGCGGGTTGGCCTACAATGAGCAGTTCTTC.

V gene TRBV11-2 combines with J gene TRBJ1-1; a weak D match, TRBD1 (5 bases). V lost 6 bases to trimming and J lost 7 bases, with 18 bases between them. This CDR3 region has 14 residues. Germline CDR1 reads SGHAT; CDR2 reads FQNNGV. The CDR3 loop reads CASRRGREELEAFF. The CDR3 DNA reads as TGTGCCAGCAGGCGGGGACGAGAAGAACTTGAAGCTTTCTTT.

This chain joins TRBV27 and TRBJ1-5; possibly TRBD1 for D (6 bases). V lost 5 bases to trimming and J lost 4 bases, with 9 bases between them. The CDR3 extends over 13 amino acids. The V gene's germline CDR1 is MNHEY and CDR2 SMNVEV (reference sequence). CDR3 in DNA: TGTGCCAGCAGTAGACAGGAGAATCAGCCCCAGCATTTT. Translation: CASSRQENQPQHF.

The V and J genes are TRBV19 and TRBJ2-1, with 10 nucleotides matching TRBD1. Germline V gene lookup returns CDR1 LNHDA and CDR2 SQIVND (reference sequence). This CDR3 region has 13 residues. V was clipped by 1 base and J by 9 bases; unmatched bases: 0. This CDR3 is CASSIGDRGEQFF. The CDR3 nucleotides are TGTGCCAGTAGTATAGGGGACAGGGGTGAGCAGTTCTTC. The complete variable domain, with remaining parts taken from reference TRBV19 and TRBJ2-1, reads DGGITQSPKYLFRKEGQNVTLSCEQNLNHDAMYWYRQDPGQGLRLIYYSQIVNDFQKGDIAEGYSVSREKKESFPLTVTSAQKNPTAFYLCASSIGDRGEQFFGPGTRLTVL.

This rearrangement joins TRBV6-4 to TRBJ1-5; a possible D gene is TRBD1 (6 bases). The CDR3 loop spans 15 amino acids. With 3 bases removed from V and 1 base from J, the gap between germline ends came to 10 bases. CDR1 and CDR2 from the germline V gene are MRHNA and SNTAGT. The CDR3 region is CASSEQGGSNQPQHF. CDR3 bases: TGTGCCAGCAGTGAACAGGGTGGGAGCAATCAGCCCCAGCATTTT.

This sequence joins TRBV19 and TRBJ1-1; 10 nucleotides match TRBD1. J gave up 10 bases and V 3 bases, and 5 bases lay outside the gene matches. The CDR3 spans 13 residues. Germline values: CDR1 LNHDA, CDR2 SQIVND (reference sequence). In nucleotides, the CDR3 is TGTGCCAGTAGTATGCGGGACAGGGGTAGAGCTTTCTTT. The encoded protein is CASSMRDRGRAFF.

The V and J genes are TRBV12-5 and TRBJ2-5, with D perhaps matching TRBD2 (6 bases). Germline values: CDR1 LGHNT, CDR2 FRNRAP. CDR3 length: 16 residues. V lost 0 bases to trimming and J lost 3 bases, with 14 bases between them. The CDR3 nucleotides are TGTGCTAGTGGTTTGGTAATTATCGGCGGGAAAGAGACCCAGTACTTC. Its protein is CASGLVIIGGKETQYF.

The rearrangement joins TRBV7-6 to TRBJ2-7; unclear D gene. Looked up from germline, CDR1 is SGHVS and CDR2 is FNYEAQ. The V gene lost 0 bases and the J gene lost 5 bases, with 8 bases spanning the gap. This CDR3 has 13 residues. The CDR3 protein is CASSLATVDEQYF. The CDR3 DNA follows: TGTGCCAGCAGCTTAGCAACGGTGGACGAGCAGTACTTC.

This clone has only a few counts. The chain links TRBV19 to TRBJ2-7; 13 bases match TRBD2. The trim removed 6 bases at V and 5 bases at J, leaving 7 bases unmatched. From germline, CDR1 is LNHDA and CDR2 SQIVND (reference sequence). CDR3 size: 15 residues. CDR3 loop: CASSRTSGSLNEQYF. CDR3 DNA: TGTGCCAGTAGCCGGACTAGCGGGAGTCTCAACGAGCAGTACTTC. Drawing the rest from reference TRBV19 and TRBJ2-7, the complete variable domain is DGGITQSPKYLFRKEGQNVTLSCEQNLNHDAMYWYRQDPGQGLRLIYYSQIVNDFQKGDIAEGYSVSREKKESFPLTVTSAQKNPTAFYLCASSRTSGSLNEQYFGPGTRLTVT.

In this sample, this clone turned up once. The J gene is TRBJ1-2, the V gene TRBV19, with D uncertain. Trimming took off 5 bases at V and 1 base at J, with 11 bases between the two ends. The CDR3 runs 14 residues. Germline CDR1 and CDR2: LNHDA and SQIVND (reference sequence). CDR3 coding DNA: TGTGCCAGTAGTGACTTCACTAATAACTATGGCTACACCTTC. This translates into CASSDFTNNYGYTF.

The rearrangement joins TRBV5-5 to TRBJ2-7; D not resolved. V gave up 4 bases and J gave up 0 bases, with 8 bases separating them. Germline CDR1 SGHKS, CDR2 YYEKEE (reference sequence). The CDR3 is made up of 13 amino acids. The CDR3 DNA sequence: TGTGCCAGCAGCCCCCTCAGCTCCTACGAGCAGTACTTC. Translating it yields CASSPLSSYEQYF.

The CDR3 DNA is TGTGCCAGCACCCCGAGAGGGAACACTGAAGCTTTCTTT. Amino acids: CASTPRGNTEAFF. The chain recombines TRBV6-5 with TRBJ1-1; D remains unclear. This CDR3 is 13 amino acids long. Trimming pared 7 bases from V and 1 base from J, leaving 10 bases between. Germline loops: CDR1 MNHEY, CDR2 SVGAGI.

The chain employs TRBV5-4 and TRBJ2-7; possible D gene TRBD1, 5 bases. Germline V gene lookup returns CDR1 SGHNT and CDR2 YYREEE (reference sequence). The CDR3 loop spans 15 amino acids. V lost 3 bases, J lost 3 bases, and 16 bases lay in between. The CDR3 reads CASSSPGEGDYEQYF. The CDR3 DNA sequence: TGTGCCAGCAGCTCGCCTGGGGAAGGGGACTACGAGCAGTACTTC.

J is TRBJ2-7 and V is TRBV5-6, with 8 bases fitting TRBD2. V gave up 0 bases and J gave up 6 bases; unmatched junction bases: 5. The CDR3 contains 14 residues. The germline V gene has CDR1 SGHDT and CDR2 YYEEEE. CDR3 sequence (DNA): TGTGCCAGCAGCTTGGGCGGGGGGCCCCTCGAGCAGTACTTC. Translating gives CASSLGGGPLEQYF.

The chain has TRBV7-9 and TRBJ2-7; the D is unclear. V lost 0 bases to trimming and J lost 2 bases, with 8 bases between them. This CDR3 is built from 14 residues. Looked up from germline, CDR1 is SEHNR and CDR2 is FQNEAQ (reference sequence). Here the CDR3 reads CASSLAAGAYEQYF. The CDR3 DNA reads TGTGCCAGCAGCTTAGCCGCAGGCGCCTACGAGCAGTACTTC.

This clone was detected only once. The chain carries TRBV7-9 and TRBJ2-5; a possible D gene is TRBD2 (7 bases). The CDR3 extends over 17 amino acids. Between the trimmed V and J ends, which lost 0 bases and 0 bases, there was a span of 14 bases. Germline loops: CDR1 SEHNR, CDR2 FQNEAQ (reference sequence). The CDR3 region is CASSLAPRGGYQETQYF. DNA of the CDR3: TGTGCCAGCAGCTTAGCCCCAAGGGGGGGGTACCAAGAGACCCAGTACTTC.

The V call is TRBV11-3, the J call TRBJ2-7; the D gene is possibly TRBD2 (7 bases). V lost 5 bases and J 2 bases, leaving 16 bases between the germline ends. Germline CDR1 is SGHNT and CDR2 is YENEEA. This CDR3 contains 15 residues. The CDR3, as DNA: TGTGCCAGCAGCGAGGGGGGGCAAGACACCTACGAGCAGTACTTC. It encodes CASSEGGQDTYEQYF.

The chain's CDR3 is CASSQDIASPYGYTF. In DNA form, the CDR3 reads TGTGCCAGCAGCCAAGATATCGCCAGTCCCTATGGCTACACCTTC. This chain joins TRBV14 and TRBJ1-2; no clear D. The CDR3 is made up of 15 amino acids. Trimming cost V 0 bases and J 4 bases, with 12 bases left between them. Germline CDR1 reads SGHDN; CDR2 reads FVKESK. Based on the CDR3 plus reference TRBV14 and TRBJ1-2, the full variable domain is EAGVTQFPSHSVIEKGQTVTLRCDPISGHDNLYWYRRVMGKEIKFLLHFVKESKQDESGMPNNRFLAERTGGTYSTLKVQPAELEDSGVYFCASSQDIASPYGYTFGSGTRLTVV.

The CDR3: CASSLGRGITEAFF. The CDR3 DNA sequence: TGTGCCAGCAGTTTGGGCAGGGGGATAACTGAAGCTTTCTTT. V and J are TRBV27 and TRBJ1-1, with 7 bases matching TRBD1. CDR3 length equals 14 residues. With V trimmed by 3 bases and J by 5 bases, 6 bases remained unmatched. Germline CDR1 reads MNHEY; CDR2 reads SMNVEV (reference sequence).

V and J are TRBV5-4 and TRBJ2-7; TRBD1 matches 10 bases. The germline CDR1 and CDR2 sequences are SGHNT and YYREEE (reference sequence). J gave up 11 bases and V 3 bases, and 8 bases lay outside the gene matches. The CDR3 totals 13 residues. The CDR3 bases are TGTGCCAGCAGCTCATCCGGGACAGGGGCCAAGTACTTC. As protein: CASSSSGTGAKYF.

The genes are TRBV7-9 and TRBJ1-1; the D gene is possibly TRBD1 (5 bases). Trimming cost V 3 bases and J 4 bases, with 12 bases left between them. The CDR3 consists of 14 residues. Germline-derived CDR1 and CDR2 are SEHNR and FQNEAQ (reference sequence). In DNA, the CDR3 is TGTGCCAGCAGCTTCAGGGAGGATGGCACTGAAGCTTTCTTT. It is translated as CASSFREDGTEAFF.

The chain is built from TRBV2 and TRBJ2-1, with 9 bases that match TRBD1. V trimming: 7 bases; J trimming: 4 bases; junction bases outside the gene matches: 8. The CDR3 consists of 15 residues. The germline CDR1 and CDR2 sequences are SNHLY and FYNNEI. The CDR3 region has the DNA TGTGCCAGCACCGCGGGGGACAGGGTATACAATGAGCAGTTCTTC. Amino acids: CASTAGDRVYNEQFF.

This clone appeared once. This chain joins TRBV4-2 and TRBJ2-1, with TRBD2 matching 8 bases. Germline CDR1 and CDR2: LGHNA and YNFKEQ. V lost 0 bases and J lost 0; bases outside the gene matches: 4. The CDR3 spans 17 residues. In nucleotides, the CDR3 is TGTGCCAGCAGCCAAGATCCGGGGGGGAGCTCCTACAATGAGCAGTTCTTC. Protein sequence: CASSQDPGGSSYNEQFF.

The V and J genes are TRBV28 and TRBJ2-7, with D unresolved. Trimming cost V 7 bases and J 1 base, with 14 bases left between them. The CDR3 is made up of 14 amino acids. Looked up from germline, CDR1 is MDHEN and CDR2 is SYDVKM. As DNA, the CDR3 is TGTGCCAGCAATTCGCTGCGATTTTCCTACGAGCAGTACTTC. Protein product: CASNSLRFSYEQYF.

The CDR3 sequence: CASSQDWATGTGGTEAFF. The CDR3 DNA follows: TGTGCCAGCAGCCAAGATTGGGCCACCGGGACAGGGGGAACTGAAGCTTTCTTT. The rearrangement joins TRBV4-2 to TRBJ1-1; 11 bases are shared with TRBD1. Looked up from germline, CDR1 is LGHNA and CDR2 is YNFKEQ. Trimming at V came to 0 bases and at J to 5 bases, leaving 11 bases not matched to a gene. This CDR3 spans 18 amino acids.